The rows below give T cell receptor beta chains drawn from one sample of a study of blood T cell repertoires in COVID-19. Measured with immunoSEQ multiplex PCR; TCRdb has only the in-frame clones, and not every one. The repertoire holds tens of thousands of clones, with about 73% as singletons. What was sequenced was peripheral blood. The receptors were gathered from a human donor in a cohort sampled during active or convalescent COVID-19. The CDR3 runs from the conserved cysteine through the conserved F or W. D genes are given only for firm matches. Clone size, where shown, is once, few, many, or a class for clones that have expanded.

abundance,d_gene,j_gene,v_gene,CDR3nt,CDR3aa
few,.,TRBJ1-3,TRBV4-3,TGCGCCAGCAGCCTCGAGCTCGCGGGGGCAGCTGGAAACACCATATATTTT,CASSLELAGAAGNTIYF
.,TRBD1,TRBJ1-4,TRBV10-3,TGTGCCATCAGTGAGGGCCGGGACAGGGACGAAAAACTGTTTTTT,CAISEGRDRDEKLFF
.,.,TRBJ2-5,TRBV4-2,TGTGCCAGCAGCCAAGAAGGATCCAGGGTCCAAGAGACCCAGTACTTC,CASSQEGSRVQETQYF
.,.,TRBJ1-4,TRBV6-5,TGTGCCAGCAGGAAATTCGGTGCAACTAATGAAAAACTGTTTTTT,CASRKFGATNEKLFF
medium-sized,TRBD2,TRBJ2-5,TRBV14,TGTGCCAGCAGCCAAGTGGGGACTAGCGGGAGAGGAGAGACCCAGTACTTC,CASSQVGTSGRGETQYF
.,TRBD1,TRBJ2-7,TRBV6-2/TRBV6-3,TGTGCCAGCAGTTACTACGGGACAGGGTCCTACGAGCAGTACTTC,CASSYYGTGSYEQYF
.,.,TRBJ2-3,TRBV20-1,TGCAGTGCTAGTAGGCAGAGACCCTCGGGAGATACGCAGTATTTT,CSASRQRPSGDTQYF
once,.,TRBJ1-5,TRBV7-9,TGTGCCAGCAGCCTAGAGTGGGAGGCACGGTCGCAGCCCCAGCATTTT,CASSLEWEARSQPQHF
.,.,TRBJ2-4,TRBV30,TGTGCCTGGAGTGCCGAGGGGGTCGCCAAAAACATTCAGTACTTC,CAWSAEGVAKNIQYF
.,TRBD1,TRBJ1-6,TRBV4-1,TGCGCCAGCAGCCAAGAGCCGGTGACAGGGGGCTATAGTTCACCCCTCCACTTT,CASSQEPVTGGYSSPLHF
.,.,TRBJ2-2,TRBV7-9,TGTGCCAGCAGCCTGGGAGCTTCCGGGGAGCTGTTTTTT,CASSLGASGELFF
.,TRBD1,TRBJ1-4,TRBV28,TGTGCCACCAGAACGGGGGACAGACGGAATGAAAAACTGTTTTTT,CATRTGDRRNEKLFF
.,.,TRBJ2-3,TRBV6-5,TGTGCCAGCAGTTACTCCCGGACTCCTAGCACAGATACGCAGTATTTT,CASSYSRTPSTDTQYF
few,.,TRBJ1-6,TRBV10-3,TGTGCCATCAGTGAGGACTCCCGGGGGGGACCCCTCCACTTT,CAISEDSRGGPLHF
.,TRBD1,TRBJ1-2,TRBV29-1,TGCAGCGTTGGAGCACCACAGGGGCTTAACTATGGCTACACCTTC,CSVGAPQGLNYGYTF
.,.,TRBJ2-7,TRBV3-1/TRBV3-2,TGTGCCAGCAGCCAAGCGACAGCGACAGGAGGCTACGAGCAGTACTTC,CASSQATATGGYEQYF
.,.,TRBJ2-2,TRBV19,TGTGCCAGTAGTATACGACAGGTAGACACCGGGGAGCTGTTTTTT,CASSIRQVDTGELFF
.,TRBD1,TRBJ2-1,TRBV5-1,TGCGCCAGCAGCTTGATGACAGGGATCAGGGCCCAGAATGAGCAGTTCTTC,CASSLMTGIRAQNEQFF
.,.,TRBJ2-1,TRBV9,TGTGCCAGCAGCGCGAACACGGGTAAGAGCAATGAGCAGTTCTTC,CASSANTGKSNEQFF
.,.,TRBJ2-1,TRBV10-3,TGTGCCATCAGTGACTCCAGCGTGAGCTCCTACAATGAGCAGTTCTTC,CAISDSSVSSYNEQFF
.,.,TRBJ2-5,TRBV4-1,TGCGCCAGCAGCCAGTGGTCCCGGGAGACCCAGTACTTC,CASSQWSRETQYF
.,TRBD1,TRBJ1-1,TRBV25-1,TGTGCCAGCAGTCTCCGGACAGGGGAAGGGGACACTGAAGCTTTCTTT,CASSLRTGEGDTEAFF
.,TRBD2,TRBJ2-1,TRBV10-3,TGTGCCAGCATGCCCGGAGCGGGAACATCGTTCGAGCAGTTCTTC,CASMPGAGTSFEQFF
few,TRBD1,TRBJ2-2,TRBV28,TGTGCCAGCAGCCCCCCGACAGGGGGATTTGGCGGGGAGCTGTTTTTT,CASSPPTGGFGGELFF
.,.,TRBJ2-7,TRBV7-2,TGTGCCAGCAGCCCGGCCAGGACCTACGAGCAGTACTTC,CASSPARTYEQYF
few,.,TRBJ1-6,TRBV4-2,TGTGCCAGCAGCCAAGAAATCGACAGGCCGCGTATCCTCCACTTT,CASSQEIDRPRILHF
.,.,TRBJ2-1,TRBV20-1,TGCAGTGCTAGCCACGGGTCGTTAAAGTTCTTC,CSASHGSLKFF
.,.,TRBJ1-2,TRBV3-1/TRBV3-2,TGTGCCAGCAGCCAAGCATTTGGCTACACCTTC,CASSQAFGYTF